This entry lists 10 T cell receptor beta chains sequenced from one sample in a study of shared T cell receptors in the human thymus. Generated by immunoSEQ multiplex PCR, the TCRdb table keeps only in-frame clones and is missing some. The top ten clones hold 0.03% to 0.04% of a sample with 63,000 or so clones, about 95% of them seen once. The sample comprised thymocytes. These receptors came from a human donor.

The chain has TRBV5-4 and TRBJ2-3, with 7 nucleotides matching TRBD1. J was trimmed by 3 bases and V by 2 bases; bases with no gene match: 9. Germline CDR1 and CDR2: SGHNT and YYREEE (reference sequence). CDR3 length equals 16 residues. The CDR3 here is CASSLNRQGSTDTQYF. CDR3 coding DNA: TGTGCCAGCAGCTTAAACCGACAGGGTTCGACAGATACGCAGTATTTT. Based on the CDR3 plus reference TRBV5-4 and TRBJ2-3, the full variable domain is ETGVTQSPTHLIKTRGQQVTLRCSSQSGHNTVSWYQQALGQGPQFIFQYYREEENGRGNFPPRFSGLQFPNYSSELNVNALELDDSALYLCASSLNRQGSTDTQYFGPGTRLTVL.

This chain uses TRBV10-3 with TRBJ1-2; D may be TRBD1 (6 bases). The CDR3 contains 15 residues. V shed 8 bases and J shed 5 bases, with 21 bases lying between them. CDR1 is ENHRY, CDR2 SYGVKD, per germline. The chain's CDR3 is CAIPNSSGGKYGYTF. CDR3 DNA: TGTGCCATCCCCAATTCCTCCGGGGGCAAATATGGCTACACCTTC.

The chain recombines TRBV7-4 with TRBJ2-2; 13 bases line up with TRBD2. The CDR3 loop spans 20 amino acids. Germline V gives CDR1 SGHVT, CDR2 SQSDAQ. V dropped 1 base and J dropped 1; count of bases not matched to a gene: 9. DNA for the CDR3: TGTGCCAGCAGCTTAGAGACTAGCGGGGGGCATCCGAAGAACACCGGGGAGCTGTTTTTT. It is translated as CASSLETSGGHPKNTGELFF.

The chain has TRBV2 and TRBJ1-5; TRBD1 might be the D (5 bases). This CDR3 has 16 amino acids. Germline V gene lookup returns CDR1 SNHLY and CDR2 FYNNEI. The V and J ends lost 6 bases and 1 base respectively, with 16 bases between them. The CDR3 here is CASRTTRDVSNQPQHF. The CDR3, as DNA: TGTGCCAGCAGGACGACTCGGGACGTCAGCAATCAGCCCCAGCATTTT. The entire variable domain, with the rest obtained from reference TRBV2 and TRBJ1-5, is as follows: EPEVTQTPSHQVTQMGQEVILRCVPISNHLYFYWYRQILGQKVEFLVSFYNNEISEKSEIFDDQFSVERPDGSNFTLKIRSTKLEDSAMYFCASRTTRDVSNQPQHFGDGTRLSIL.

J is TRBJ1-3 and V is TRBV28; 8 positions match TRBD1. V lost 6 bases to trimming and J lost 0 bases; unmatched junction nucleotides: 13. Germline V lookup: CDR1 MDHEN, CDR2 SYDVKM. This CDR3 contains 18 residues. Written as DNA, the CDR3 is TGTGCCAGCAGCTACGCGGGACAGGTATTCATCTCTGGAAACACCATATATTTT. Encoded protein: CASSYAGQVFISGNTIYF.

The genes are TRBV19 and TRBJ2-7; D remains unclear. Germline CDR1 LNHDA, CDR2 SQIVND (reference sequence). This CDR3 has 11 residues. V gave up 7 bases and J gave up 6 bases, with 10 bases separating them. The CDR3 nucleotides read TGTGCCAGTATGGACCGCGCCGAGCAGTACTTC. Translation gives CASMDRAEQYF.

The V gene is TRBV18, the J gene TRBJ2-1, with 7 bases aligning to TRBD2. The CDR3 loop spans 15 amino acids. Germline CDR1 and CDR2: KGHSH and LQKENI. V lost 3 bases, J lost 5 bases, and 7 bases stayed unmatched. As DNA, the CDR3 is TGTGCCAGCTCACCGTTGGGGGGGGGAAACAATGAGCAGTTCTTC. It translates to CASSPLGGGNNEQFF.

The chain has TRBV6-5 and TRBJ2-7, with TRBD1 matching over 9 bases. This CDR3 is built from 13 residues. Germline CDR1 and CDR2: MNHEY and SVGAGI. V dropped 2 bases and J dropped 5; count of bases not matched to a gene: 1. The CDR3, as DNA: TGTGCCAGCAGTTACGGGGACAGGGACGAGCAGTACTTC. The encoded protein is CASSYGDRDEQYF.

The CDR3 spells CASSPGQGRSSPLHF. The CDR3 DNA follows: TGTGCCAGCAGCCCAGGACAGGGGCGGAGTTCACCCCTCCACTTT. V usage is TRBV12-1 and J usage is TRBJ1-6; the D call TRBD1 from the table was never checked on the DNA. TRBV12-1 constitutes a pseudogene. The CDR3 spans 15 residues.

This chain connects TRBV5-8 to TRBJ1-2; 7 bases match TRBD1. Germline V gene data show CDR1 as SGHTS and CDR2 as YDEGEE. The ends lost 0 bases at V and 0 bases at J; junction bases unmatched: 5. CDR3 length: 16 residues. CDR3: CASSLVSGTANYGYTF. The CDR3 DNA reads TGTGCCAGCAGCTTGGTATCGGGGACAGCTAACTATGGCTACACCTTC. The full variable domain, with the rest looked up from reference TRBV5-8 and TRBJ1-2, is EAGVTQSPTHLIKTRGQQATLRCSPISGHTSVYWYQQALGLGLQFLLWYDEGEERNRGNFPPRFSGRQFPNYSSELNVNALELEDSALYLCASSLVSGTANYGYTFGSGTRLTVV.